This entry describes one TCR beta chain. The CDR3 runs 16 residues. V lost 4 bases to trimming and J lost 8 bases, with 24 bases between them. Germline CDR1 and CDR2: SGHRS and YFSETQ. The entry originates in a study of T cells after yellow fever vaccination. TCRdb passed the 5' RACE reads through MiXCR, listing each CDR3 protein once. The repertoire holds some 350,000 distinct CDR3 sequences, roughly 11% seen once, with roughly 18% in the top ten. This chain joins TRBV5-1 and TRBJ2-5; D gene unclear. This specimen was PBMCs, taken on the day of the first yellow fever vaccination. The sequence was collected from a man younger than 35 who received the YFV17D yellow fever vaccine. CDR3 region: CASSLTLNLDSNTQYF. Here the CDR3 DNA reads TGCGCCAGCAGCCTCACCCTAAACCTAGACTCCAACACCCAGTACTTC.